The rows below give T cell receptor beta chains drawn from one sample of a study of cytomegalovirus exposure and HLA in healthy donors. The assay was immunoSEQ multiplex PCR, and TCRdb's table has in-frame clones only and misses some. Of approximately 140,000 clones listed, approximately 73% are singletons. The source material was PBMCs. Receptor source: a middle-aged woman in good health and CMV-seronegative. The CDR3 runs from the conserved cysteine through the conserved F or W. A D gene is named only where the DNA matches it firmly. Not every row has a clone size; where given, it reads once, few, many or a size class.

cdr3_nt: TGTGCCAGCAGCCCGATAACAGGGGGCCAAGAGACCCAGTACTTC
cdr3_aa: CASSPITGGQETQYF
d_call: TRBD1
j_call: TRBJ2-5
v_call: TRBV5-6
clone_size: -

cdr3_nt: TGCAGTGCCGCAGGGTCCAATGAGCAGTTCTTC
cdr3_aa: CSAAGSNEQFF
d_call: -
j_call: TRBJ2-1
v_call: TRBV20-1
clone_size: -

cdr3_nt: TGTGCCAGCAGACCCCCGGGCGAGCGGGGAAACTACGAGCAGTACTTC
cdr3_aa: CASRPPGERGNYEQYF
d_call: TRBD2
j_call: TRBJ2-7
v_call: TRBV2
clone_size: -

cdr3_nt: TGTGCCAGCAACCACCTGGCGGATGAAGCTTTCTTT
cdr3_aa: CASNHLADEAFF
d_call: -
j_call: TRBJ1-1
v_call: TRBV6-6
clone_size: few

cdr3_nt: TGTGCCAGCAGTTTAGGGGGAGGGGGGTATGGCTACACCTTC
cdr3_aa: CASSLGGGGYGYTF
d_call: -
j_call: TRBJ1-2
v_call: TRBV28
clone_size: -

cdr3_nt: TGTGCCAGTAGTATGGCGGGGGCCACTGAAGCTTTCTTT
cdr3_aa: CASSMAGATEAFF
d_call: -
j_call: TRBJ1-1
v_call: TRBV19
clone_size: -

cdr3_nt: TGTGCCAGCAGCCAAGGGGCTAGCGGGGGGTACAATGAGCAGTTCTTC
cdr3_aa: CASSQGASGGYNEQFF
d_call: TRBD2
j_call: TRBJ2-1
v_call: TRBV4-2
clone_size: -

cdr3_nt: TGTGCCAGCAGCTTGCGGTCCAGGGTTAACTATGGCTACACCTTC
cdr3_aa: CASSLRSRVNYGYTF
d_call: -
j_call: TRBJ1-2
v_call: TRBV5-6
clone_size: -

cdr3_nt: TGCGCCAGCAGCCAAGAGTCAGGGGTGAATTCACCCCTCCACTTT
cdr3_aa: CASSQESGVNSPLHF
d_call: -
j_call: TRBJ1-6
v_call: TRBV4-1
clone_size: -

cdr3_nt: TGTGCCAGCAGCTTACGGGATCACACCGGGGAGCTGTTTTTT
cdr3_aa: CASSLRDHTGELFF
d_call: -
j_call: TRBJ2-2
v_call: TRBV7-9
clone_size: -

cdr3_nt: TGTGCCAGCAGCTTAGGGCCCCGGGACAGGGTTGGTCATACGCAGTATTTT
cdr3_aa: CASSLGPRDRVGHTQYF
d_call: TRBD1
j_call: TRBJ2-3
v_call: TRBV11-2
clone_size: -

cdr3_nt: TGTGCCAGCAGTGGAGGGAACAGGGAGGGTTCACCCCTCCACTTT
cdr3_aa: CASSGGNREGSPLHF
d_call: -
j_call: TRBJ1-6
v_call: TRBV6-1
clone_size: few

cdr3_nt: TGTGCCAGCAGCTCAAACCCAGCGGGGGCCTACAATGAGCAGTTCTTC
cdr3_aa: CASSSNPAGAYNEQFF
d_call: TRBD2
j_call: TRBJ2-1
v_call: TRBV7-3
clone_size: -

cdr3_nt: TGTGCCAGCTCACCACCGTCACACCAGACTGAAGCTTTCTTT
cdr3_aa: CASSPPSHQTEAFF
d_call: -
j_call: TRBJ1-1
v_call: TRBV18
clone_size: once

cdr3_nt: TGCAGCGTTGTAGGGGTTAACACTGAAGCTTTCTTT
cdr3_aa: CSVVGVNTEAFF
d_call: -
j_call: TRBJ1-1
v_call: TRBV29-1
clone_size: -

cdr3_nt: TGTGCCAGCAGTCATGGGGGGGGCGGGTATGGCTACACCTTC
cdr3_aa: CASSHGGGGYGYTF
d_call: -
j_call: TRBJ1-2
v_call: TRBV27
clone_size: -

cdr3_nt: TGTGCCAGCAGCCCGCAGGGGGCTGGCACCGGGGAGCTGTTTTTT
cdr3_aa: CASSPQGAGTGELFF
d_call: TRBD1
j_call: TRBJ2-2
v_call: TRBV5-4
clone_size: -

cdr3_nt: TGTGCCAGCAGCGTAGGGACTCCCGGGGAGACCCAGTACTTC
cdr3_aa: CASSVGTPGETQYF
d_call: -
j_call: TRBJ2-5
v_call: TRBV9
clone_size: -

cdr3_nt: TGTGCCAGCAGTCAGGCGGGGGGGCTAGATACGCAGTATTTT
cdr3_aa: CASSQAGGLDTQYF
d_call: TRBD2
j_call: TRBJ2-3
v_call: TRBV2
clone_size: few

cdr3_nt: TGCGCCAGCAGCCCCCTGGGACAGCAGAACACTGAAGCTTTCTTT
cdr3_aa: CASSPLGQQNTEAFF
d_call: TRBD1
j_call: TRBJ1-1
v_call: TRBV5-1
clone_size: few

cdr3_nt: TGTGCCAGCAGCTTAACGGGGACAGGGGCTTCACCCCTCCACTTT
cdr3_aa: CASSLTGTGASPLHF
d_call: TRBD1
j_call: TRBJ1-6
v_call: TRBV7-3
clone_size: -

cdr3_nt: TGTGCCAGCAGCACCGGACAGGGCCTAGGCACTGAAGCTTTCTTT
cdr3_aa: CASSTGQGLGTEAFF
d_call: TRBD1
j_call: TRBJ1-1
v_call: TRBV5-4
clone_size: -

cdr3_nt: TGTGCCAGCAGCTTATTACAGGCACCACTCCACACCTTC
cdr3_aa: CASSLLQAPLHTF
d_call: -
j_call: TRBJ1-2
v_call: TRBV7-9
clone_size: -

cdr3_nt: TGCGCCAGCAGCCTTCAAGGGGGACCGAATGAAAAACTGTTTTTT
cdr3_aa: CASSLQGGPNEKLFF
d_call: -
j_call: TRBJ1-4
v_call: TRBV5-1
clone_size: -

cdr3_nt: TGTGCCAGCAGTTACGGCGGGAGTTACATGAACACTGAAGCTTTCTTT
cdr3_aa: CASSYGGSYMNTEAFF
d_call: -
j_call: TRBJ1-1
v_call: TRBV6-5
clone_size: few

cdr3_nt: TGTGCCAGCAGTTTATTAGCGGGACTAGCGAATGAGCAGTTCTTC
cdr3_aa: CASSLLAGLANEQFF
d_call: TRBD2
j_call: TRBJ2-1
v_call: TRBV27
clone_size: -

cdr3_nt: TGCGCCAGCAGCCAAGAGCAGGGGAATGAAAAACTGTTTTTT
cdr3_aa: CASSQEQGNEKLFF
d_call: -
j_call: TRBJ1-4
v_call: TRBV4-3
clone_size: -

cdr3_nt: TGTGCCAGCAGCTTCGAGATCTCTGGAAACACCATATATTTT
cdr3_aa: CASSFEISGNTIYF
d_call: -
j_call: TRBJ1-3
v_call: TRBV7-8
clone_size: -

cdr3_nt: TGTGCCAGCAGCTTCGGCCACAGGAACACCGGGGAGCTGTTTTTT
cdr3_aa: CASSFGHRNTGELFF
d_call: -
j_call: TRBJ2-2
v_call: TRBV11-3
clone_size: -

cdr3_nt: TGCGCCAGCAGCTTGGAGGGGAACTACGAGCAGTACTTC
cdr3_aa: CASSLEGNYEQYF
d_call: -
j_call: TRBJ2-7
v_call: TRBV5-1
clone_size: few

cdr3_nt: TGTGCCAGCAGCTTACGGAGTACCTACAATGAGCAGTTCTTC
cdr3_aa: CASSLRSTYNEQFF
d_call: -
j_call: TRBJ2-1
v_call: TRBV7-8
clone_size: -

cdr3_nt: TGCGCCAGCAGATATGGTCAGACTAGCGGGGGGACAGGATACAATGAGCAGTTCTTC
cdr3_aa: CASRYGQTSGGTGYNEQFF
d_call: TRBD2
j_call: TRBJ2-1
v_call: TRBV5-1
clone_size: -

cdr3_nt: TGCGCCTGTGGGACCGGGACAGACCTTAAACAGAACACTGAAGCTTTCTTT
cdr3_aa: CACGTGTDLKQNTEAFF
d_call: TRBD1
j_call: TRBJ1-1
v_call: TRBV4-1
clone_size: few

cdr3_nt: TGCGCCAGCAGCTTGACAGGGGAAGTCCAAGGGTACCAAGAGACCCAGTACTTC
cdr3_aa: CASSLTGEVQGYQETQYF
d_call: TRBD1
j_call: TRBJ2-5
v_call: TRBV5-1
clone_size: -

cdr3_nt: TGTGCCAGCACGACAGGGGGAAACTATGGCTACACCTTC
cdr3_aa: CASTTGGNYGYTF
d_call: TRBD1
j_call: TRBJ1-2
v_call: TRBV6-1
clone_size: -

cdr3_nt: TGTGCCAGCAGCTTGGAAGCCCGGACAGGGGCGGAAAACATTCAGTACTTC
cdr3_aa: CASSLEARTGAENIQYF
d_call: TRBD1
j_call: TRBJ2-4
v_call: TRBV11-2
clone_size: few

cdr3_nt: TGTGCCAGCAGTGAAAGTAGGTCAGGCAGGATGAACACTGAAGCTTTCTTT
cdr3_aa: CASSESRSGRMNTEAFF
d_call: -
j_call: TRBJ1-1
v_call: TRBV2
clone_size: -

cdr3_nt: TGTGCCAGCAGTCCGGACAGTCGGGGCGAGCAGTACTTC
cdr3_aa: CASSPDSRGEQYF
d_call: -
j_call: TRBJ2-7
v_call: TRBV27
clone_size: -

cdr3_nt: TGTGCCAGCAGTGAGGGAGCCCAGTACTTC
cdr3_aa: CASSEGAQYF
d_call: -
j_call: TRBJ2-5
v_call: TRBV2
clone_size: -

cdr3_nt: TGCGCCAGCAGCCAAGTTTTAAGGTCGAGGGAGGGGACTGAAGCTTTCTTT
cdr3_aa: CASSQVLRSREGTEAFF
d_call: -
j_call: TRBJ1-1
v_call: TRBV4-1
clone_size: -

cdr3_nt: TGCACCAGCAGCCCTAGACAGGATGGGAATGAGCAGTTCTTC
cdr3_aa: CTSSPRQDGNEQFF
d_call: -
j_call: TRBJ2-1
v_call: TRBV1
clone_size: -

cdr3_nt: TGTGCCAGCAGTCGGGACATTAACTATGGCTACACCTTC
cdr3_aa: CASSRDINYGYTF
d_call: -
j_call: TRBJ1-2
v_call: TRBV2
clone_size: -

cdr3_nt: TGCAGCGTGGCAGGGAGGAGGAACACTGAAGCTTTCTTT
cdr3_aa: CSVAGRRNTEAFF
d_call: -
j_call: TRBJ1-1
v_call: TRBV29-1
clone_size: few

cdr3_nt: TGTGCCAGCAGCTTTGGTCAGGGACGGGAGACTGAAGCTTTCTTT
cdr3_aa: CASSFGQGRETEAFF
d_call: -
j_call: TRBJ1-1
v_call: TRBV7-2
clone_size: -

cdr3_nt: TGCGCCAGCAGCCGCGGGGACAGGGAGGTCGGGGAGCTGTTTTTT
cdr3_aa: CASSRGDREVGELFF
d_call: TRBD1
j_call: TRBJ2-2
v_call: TRBV5-1
clone_size: -

cdr3_nt: TGCACCAGCAGCCAAAAACCGGGGGGGCCCATTCAGTACTTC
cdr3_aa: CTSSQKPGGPIQYF
d_call: -
j_call: TRBJ2-4
v_call: TRBV1
clone_size: -

cdr3_nt: TGTGCCAGCAGCTCACAGGGGTACTATGGCTACACCTTC
cdr3_aa: CASSSQGYYGYTF
d_call: TRBD1
j_call: TRBJ1-2
v_call: TRBV5-5
clone_size: -